This is a list of T cell receptor beta chains from one sample in a study of T-cell memory formation after mild COVID-19. TCRdb used MiXCR to reprocess the 5' RACE reads, holding one entry per CDR3 protein. The repertoire holds 110,000 or so distinct CDR3 sequences, with 20% to 25% as singletons. The sequencing sample was made of PBMCs or a T cell subset sorted from them (not recorded which). The receptors derive from a man younger than 30 who had mild COVID-19 (a few samples of this study predate the infection). Cell type and time point are not known. CDR3s include the opening cysteine and the closing phenylalanine or tryptophan. A D gene is named only where the DNA matches it firmly. Part of the rows lack a size; the others show once, few, many or a class for expanded clones.

v_gene	d_gene	j_gene	abundance	CDR3nt	CDR3aa
TRBV29-1	NA	TRBJ1-1	few	TGCAGCGTTGAAAGTTCGGGTTGGCCCGAAGCTTTCTTT	CSVESSGWPEAFF
TRBV6-5	NA	TRBJ1-1	NA	TGTGCCAGCAGTTACTCTCCCACTGAAGCTTTCTTT	CASSYSPTEAFF
TRBV27	NA	TRBJ1-1	NA	TGTGCCAGCAGTTTAACGAGCTACACTGAAGCTTTCTTT	CASSLTSYTEAFF
TRBV29-1	TRBD1	TRBJ2-3	NA	TGCAGCGTTCCGGGACAGATTACAGATACGCAGTATTTT	CSVPGQITDTQYF
TRBV6-1	TRBD2	TRBJ2-1	few	TGTGCCAGCAACCCTAGCGGGGGCTCCTACAATGAGCAGTTCTTC	CASNPSGGSYNEQFF
TRBV4-1	TRBD1	TRBJ1-5	NA	TGCGCCAGCAGCCCAAGACAGGGCGCTAGCAATCAGCCCCAGCATTTT	CASSPRQGASNQPQHF
TRBV15	NA	TRBJ2-1	few	TGTGCCACCAGCAGAGGCGGAAAGGTGCAGTTCTTC	CATSRGGKVQFF
TRBV21-1	NA	TRBJ1-1	few	TGTGCCAGCAGCAAAACAAACAGGGAAGCTTTCTTT	CASSKTNREAFF
TRBV7-9	NA	TRBJ2-7	few	TGTGCCAGCAGCTTAGCAGACTACGAGCAGTACTTC	CASSLADYEQYF
TRBV7-6	NA	TRBJ1-1	NA	TGTGCCAGCAGCCTGGGTGGAATCGGTGAAGCTTTCTTT	CASSLGGIGEAFF
TRBV4-2	NA	TRBJ2-2	NA	TGTGCCAGCAGCCCCCGTTTTTCTGGGGGGAACACCGGGGAGCTGTTTTTT	CASSPRFSGGNTGELFF
TRBV11-2	TRBD2	TRBJ2-5	NA	TGTGCCAGCAGCTTGGGAGGAGGGAGGGCCATGGAGACCCAGTACTTC	CASSLGGGRAMETQYF
TRBV7-9	TRBD2	TRBJ2-7	NA	TGTGCCAGCAGCTTAATCGGGGGGGATCTCTACGAGCAGTACTTC	CASSLIGGDLYEQYF
TRBV7-3	TRBD2	TRBJ2-3	NA	TGTGCCAGCAGCCCACTGGGGGGGTCCACAGATACGCAGTATTTT	CASSPLGGSTDTQYF
TRBV4-2	NA	TRBJ2-3	few	TGTGCCAGCAGCCAAGATAGAGGCACTAGCACAGATACGCAGTATTTT	CASSQDRGTSTDTQYF
TRBV6-5	TRBD1	TRBJ1-2	NA	TGTGCCAGCAGTTACGGAAACAGGGGCGCAAATGGCTACACCTTC	CASSYGNRGANGYTF
TRBV19	NA	TRBJ2-1	few	TGTGCCAGTAGTATAGGGCCGGCTGGTGAGCAGTTCTTC	CASSIGPAGEQFF
TRBV7-2	NA	TRBJ2-1	few	TGTGCCAGCAGGCTTCTTGGCAACATAGACAATGAGCAGTTCTTC	CASRLLGNIDNEQFF
TRBV6-5	NA	TRBJ1-1	NA	TGTGCCAGCAGTTATTTTGGGAGTAAGGTTGAAGCTTTCTTT	CASSYFGSKVEAFF
TRBV28	NA	TRBJ1-2	few	TGTGCCAGCAGTTTAACGGTGGGCTCGGGGGCTCGCGGCTACACCTTC	CASSLTVGSGARGYTF
TRBV9	TRBD1	TRBJ2-7	few	TGTGCCAGCAGCCACCTGACAGGGGACGAGCAGTACTTC	CASSHLTGDEQYF
TRBV12-3/TRBV12-4	TRBD1	TRBJ1-2	NA	TGTGCCAGCAATGGAGCTGGACAGGGGGCCGGTGGCTACACCTTC	CASNGAGQGAGGYTF
TRBV4-3	NA	TRBJ2-7	few	TGCGCCAGCAGCCAAGGGCTCGGGAGCTACGAGCAGTACTTC	CASSQGLGSYEQYF
TRBV7-9	NA	TRBJ2-7	few	TGTGCCAGCACCCCGACAGGATTCTCCTACGAGCAGTACTTC	CASTPTGFSYEQYF
TRBV7-6	NA	TRBJ2-7	NA	TGTGCCAGCAGCCAGGGGGGGCGCCCCTACGAGCAGTACTTC	CASSQGGRPYEQYF
TRBV6-2/TRBV6-3	TRBD1	TRBJ1-6	NA	TGTGCCAGTGCTTACAGGGGGCCCTGGAATTCACCCCTCCACTTT	CASAYRGPWNSPLHF
TRBV15	TRBD1	TRBJ1-2	few	TGTGCCACCAGCAGGCGGGACAGGGAGATATATGGCTACACCTTC	CATSRRDREIYGYTF
TRBV4-1	NA	TRBJ2-7	few	TGCGCCAGCAGCCACACCTTGAGTGGTCAGGGCGGTAACGAGCAGTACTTC	CASSHTLSGQGGNEQYF
TRBV7-9	NA	TRBJ2-3	NA	TGTGCCAGCAGCGGATCATGGGATACGCAGTATTTT	CASSGSWDTQYF
TRBV29-1	NA	TRBJ2-7	NA	TGCAGCGTTGTACGGGCCCGGGGGTACGAGCAGTACTTC	CSVVRARGYEQYF
TRBV7-2	TRBD2	TRBJ2-3	NA	TGTGCCAGCAGCAGACCCAGCGGGGGGGCCATGGATACGCAGTATTTT	CASSRPSGGAMDTQYF
TRBV11-2	NA	TRBJ2-2	NA	TGTGCCAGCAGCTTTCCTTTCTGGACGGAGAACACCGGGGAGCTGTTTTTT	CASSFPFWTENTGELFF
TRBV3-1	TRBD1	TRBJ1-1	NA	TGTGCCAGCAGCCAAGGCCAGGGGGGGGGAATGAACACTGAAGCTTTCTTT	CASSQGQGGGMNTEAFF
TRBV15	NA	TRBJ2-1	few	TGTGCCACCAGCAGTGTAGGGCCTGAGCAGTTCTTC	CATSSVGPEQFF
TRBV4-1	TRBD1	TRBJ1-4	once	TGCGCCAGCAGCCCGACAGGGGCGGATGAAAAACTGTTTTTT	CASSPTGADEKLFF
TRBV7-3	NA	TRBJ1-1	NA	TGTGCCAGCACTCCAGGCGGGGGGCCGGGGATTAGTGAAGCTTTCTTT	CASTPGGGPGISEAFF
TRBV4-1	NA	TRBJ1-5	NA	TGCGCCAGCAGTCCGACAGTGAGGGGCAATCAGCCCCAGCATTTT	CASSPTVRGNQPQHF
TRBV6-5	NA	TRBJ1-5	NA	TGTGCCAGCAGTTACAGTCCAGGGCAGCCCCAGCATTTT	CASSYSPGQPQHF
TRBV15	TRBD1	TRBJ1-1	NA	TGTGCCACCAGCGGGGGGGACAGGGGTTGGTTAGCTTTCTTT	CATSGGDRGWLAFF
TRBV4-3	NA	TRBJ2-5	NA	TGCGCCAGCAGCCAAGAAGGGTACGCAGGGGCCCAGTACTTC	CASSQEGYAGAQYF
TRBV6-2/TRBV6-3	NA	TRBJ1-1	NA	TGTGCCAGCAGCAATGGTCCGTATGAAGCTTTCTTT	CASSNGPYEAFF
TRBV9	TRBD2	TRBJ2-5	few	TGTGCCAGCAGCCGGGTAGGGACTAGCGGAGAAGAGACCCAGTACTTC	CASSRVGTSGEETQYF
TRBV7-6	NA	TRBJ2-7	few	TGTGCCAGCAGCTTAGCGTCAGGGGTAACAGAACGGTCCTACGAGCAGTACTTC	CASSLASGVTERSYEQYF
TRBV7-6	NA	TRBJ2-1	NA	TGTGCCAGCAGTCGTTTGGGGGAGCAGTTCTTC	CASSRLGEQFF
TRBV11-2	TRBD2	TRBJ2-2	NA	TGTGCCAGCAGCTCCCGTACCAGCAAAGCGGGGTGGAACACCGGGGAGCTGTTTTTT	CASSSRTSKAGWNTGELFF